The 5 T cell receptor beta chains below were found in one sample sequenced in a study of blood T cell repertoires in COVID-19. Only in-frame clones appear in the TCRdb table, and some are missing; sequencing was by immunoSEQ multiplex PCR. The sample lists some 260,000 clones, less than 85% occurring once. Specimen: peripheral blood. The receptors shown here come from a woman older than 75 with active or convalescent COVID-19.

The J gene is TRBJ1-3, the V gene TRBV5-4, with D perhaps matching TRBD1 (6 bases). This CDR3 region has 14 residues. Germline CDR1 is SGHNT and CDR2 is YYREEE (reference sequence). V was shortened by 3 bases and J by 4 bases, with 11 bases between the two germline ends. In DNA, the CDR3 is TGTGCCAGCAGCTACGGGACACCGGGAAACACCATATATTTT. Translated, it gives CASSYGTPGNTIYF.

The chain couples TRBV9 to TRBJ2-3, with a weak D call TRBD1 (6 bases). V lost 2 bases and J 2 bases, leaving 9 bases between the germline ends. Germline CDR1 is SGDLS and CDR2 is YYNGEE. This CDR3 region has 14 residues. CDR3 in amino acids: CASSVDRNTDTQYF. The CDR3 DNA reads TGTGCCAGCAGCGTGGACAGAAACACAGATACGCAGTATTTT.

The J gene is TRBJ2-1, the V gene TRBV28; D is undetermined. The V end was cut by 8 bases, the J end by 5 bases, with 13 bases between. The germline CDR1 and CDR2 sequences are MDHEN and SYDVKM. The CDR3 has 13 amino acids. This chain's CDR3 is CASLGLQDNEQFF. The CDR3 nucleotides are TGTGCCAGCCTGGGTTTGCAGGACAATGAGCAGTTCTTC.

The chain uses TRBV7-8 and TRBJ2-1; 9 nucleotides align to TRBD2. CDR3 length: 16 residues. Germline V gene data show CDR1 as SGHVS and CDR2 as FQNEAQ. V shed 6 bases, J shed 0 bases, and the junction held 6 bases outside the gene matches. The CDR3 is CASSLSGGYSYNEQFF. CDR3 coding DNA: TGTGCCAGCAGTTTAAGCGGGGGGTACTCCTACAATGAGCAGTTCTTC.

The chain couples TRBV18 to TRBJ1-1; D uncertain. CDR1 and CDR2 from the germline V gene are KGHSH and LQKENI. Trimming shortened V by 3 bases and J by 6 bases, and 14 bases separated the two germline ends. There are 14 residues in the CDR3. The CDR3 is CASSPEVQGPEAFF. Written as DNA, the CDR3 is TGTGCCAGCTCACCGGAGGTACAAGGACCTGAAGCTTTCTTT.